This T cell receptor (beta chain) was identified during a study of patients and donors after allogeneic stem cell transplantation. Via MiXCR, TCRdb re-called the RT-PCR reads, giving one row per CDR3 protein. Found here are some 880,000 distinct CDR3 sequences, roughly 18% of them singletons; the top ten hold 5% to 6.5%. The V end was cut by 10 bases, the J end by 8 bases, with 14 bases between. The CDR3 has 11 amino acids. CDR1 and CDR2 from the germline V gene are SNHLY and FYNNEI. V is TRBV2 and J is TRBJ1-2; D is possibly TRBD1 (5 bases). The origin of this receptor is a human donor who was either an allogeneic HSCT recipient or a stem cell or donor lymphocyte infusion donor (not recorded which). It is not recorded whose cells these are; they may come from a transplant donor. Specimen: blood, either unsorted or a sorted T cell fraction (not recorded which). The CDR3 DNA sequence: TGTGCCACCCACGGGTGGGACGGCTACACCTTC. Protein sequence: CATHGWDGYTF.